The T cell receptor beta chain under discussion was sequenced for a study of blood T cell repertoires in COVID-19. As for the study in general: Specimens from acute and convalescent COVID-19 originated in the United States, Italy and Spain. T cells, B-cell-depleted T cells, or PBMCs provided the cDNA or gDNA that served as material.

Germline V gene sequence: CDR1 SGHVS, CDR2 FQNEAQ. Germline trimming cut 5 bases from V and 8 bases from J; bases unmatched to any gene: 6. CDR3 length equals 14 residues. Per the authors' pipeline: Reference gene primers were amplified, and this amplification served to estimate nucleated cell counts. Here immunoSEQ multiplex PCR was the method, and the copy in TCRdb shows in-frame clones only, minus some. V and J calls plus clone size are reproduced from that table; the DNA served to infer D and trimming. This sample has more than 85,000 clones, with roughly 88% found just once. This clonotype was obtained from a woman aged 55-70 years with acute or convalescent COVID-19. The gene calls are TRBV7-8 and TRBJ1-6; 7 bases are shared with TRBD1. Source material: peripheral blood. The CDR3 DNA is TGTGCCAGCAGCCGTGATACAGGGGATTCACCCCTCCACTTT. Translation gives CASSRDTGDSPLHF.